What follows is one TCR beta chain and its context. Its matching antigen is unknown. This sample is drawn from a study of OX40 agonist ivuxolimab in advanced cancers. The overall study: From 23 to 79 years was the age range, with a mean of about 54 years, and around 83% were male. Having had anti-PD-1, anti-PD-L1 or anti-CTLA-4 therapy before was allowed, and about 40% had some.

The CDR3 sequence is 13 residues long. CDR1 LNHDA and CDR2 SQIVND come from the germline V gene (reference sequence). Trimming removed 5 bases from V and 3 bases from J, with 8 bases in between. Study outcomes and limitations: Both blood CD4+ and CD8+ T cells showed clonal growth by week 6 at 0.1 to 3.0 mg/kg.

The protocol was immunoSEQ multiplex PCR, while the TCRdb copy is restricted to in-frame clones and leaves out a portion. The sample lists more than 50,000 clones, roughly 85% occurring once. The chain recombines TRBV19 with TRBJ2-1, with D unresolved. The material sequenced was CD4+ or CD8+ T cells sorted from blood, taken in a trial of the OX40 agonist ivuxolimab. The source of this sequence is an adult with an advanced solid tumor such as melanoma, head and neck, liver or kidney cancer. CDR3 sequence: CASSSTYYNEQFF. The CDR3 nucleotides are TGTGCCAGTAGTTCGACCTACTACAATGAGCAGTTCTTC.